Following are 17 T cell receptor beta chains from one sample sequenced in a study of blood T cell repertoires in COVID-19 (dated by TCRdb to 2018 to 2021). The library came from the immunoSEQ multiplex PCR assay. Imported from immuneACCESS, the table was reduced by TCRdb to in-frame sequences with V and J called. These copies leave out some clones; in studies compared against another copy, an unresolved V gene accounts for under half, and the cause of the remainder is not known. Counted in this sample were about 170,000 clones; around 82% of them appeared once. 6.5% to 8.5% of the sample lies in the top ten. Sequences were obtained from peripheral blood. These TCRs come from a woman in her thirties or forties with COVID-19, enrolled during active disease.

The rearrangement joins TRBV11-2 to TRBJ2-7; D perhaps matches TRBD2 (5 bases). The germline V gene has CDR1 SGHAT and CDR2 FQNNGV. The CDR3 contains 12 residues. The germline V and J ends were trimmed by 5 bases and 6 bases, with 11 bases remaining between them. DNA of the CDR3: TGTGCCAGCAGCCATACCGCGGGCGAGCAGTACTTC. Residues: CASSHTAGEQYF.

V usage is TRBV5-1 and J usage is TRBJ1-1; a possible D gene is TRBD1 (6 bases). This CDR3 has 15 residues. V was shortened by 3 bases and J by 4 bases, with 16 bases between the two germline ends. Germline loops: CDR1 SGHRS, CDR2 YFSETQ. DNA of the CDR3: TGCGCCAGCAGCTCCGGGGGCTCGGGGGGCACTGAAGCTTTCTTT. As protein: CASSSGGSGGTEAFF.

This chain uses TRBV12-3 or TRBV12-4 with TRBJ2-2; 7 bases are shared with TRBD2. The V gene end was trimmed by 4 bases and the J gene end by 7 bases; junction bases not matched to a gene: 3. The CDR3 runs 13 residues. CDR3 nucleotides: TGTGCCAGCAGTTGGGGGGAGGGCGGGGAGCTGTTTTTT. Translated: CASSWGEGGELFF.

The rearrangement joins TRBV3-1 (or the pseudogene TRBV3-2) to TRBJ2-7; D is ambiguous. Trimming cost V 5 bases and J 8 bases, with 16 bases left between them. CDR1 is LGHDT, CDR2 YNNKEL, per germline (reference sequence). The CDR3 consists of 13 residues. The CDR3 region has the DNA TGTGCCAGCAGCGCCGACTTTGTGCGACAGCAGTACTTC. It codes for CASSADFVRQQYF.

The V gene is TRBV12-3 or TRBV12-4, the J gene TRBJ2-1; unclear D gene. This CDR3 is 13 amino acids long. Trimming took off 11 bases at V and 8 bases at J, with 19 bases between the two ends. Written as DNA, the CDR3 is TGTGCCTCCCGGGTCAGTAGTTGGGATGAGCAGTTCTTC. Encoded protein: CASRVSSWDEQFF.

V and J are TRBV13 and TRBJ1-3; TRBD1 is a possible D gene (5 bases). CDR1 is PRHDT, CDR2 FYEKMQ, per germline (reference sequence). The germline V and J ends were trimmed by 6 bases and 1 base, with 7 bases remaining between them. CDR3 size: 13 residues. The CDR3 region has the DNA TGTGCCAGCAGTCGGGGGTCTGGAAACACCATATATTTT. Protein: CASSRGSGNTIYF. The whole variable domain, remainder taken from reference TRBV13 and TRBJ1-3, is AAGVIQSPRHLIKEKRETATLKCYPIPRHDTVYWYQQGPGQDPQFLISFYEKMQSDKGSIPDRFSAQQFSDYHSELNMSSLELGDSALYFCASSRGSGNTIYFGEGSWLTVV.

The genes are TRBV5-4 and TRBJ2-3; weak D call: TRBD2 (5 bases). V dropped 0 bases and J dropped 0 bases, with 8 bases sitting between them. Germline values: CDR1 SGHNT, CDR2 YYREEE (reference sequence). CDR3 length: 15 amino acids. In DNA form, the CDR3 reads TGTGCCAGCAGCTTGGCGGCGGGTAGCACAGATACGCAGTATTTT. Its translation is CASSLAAGSTDTQYF.

This clone turned up a few times. CDR3 DNA sequence: TGTGCCAGCAGCCAAGTCGGTGGAGGGGGCGACTACGAGCAGTACTTC. Protein: CASSQVGGGGDYEQYF. This chain links TRBV3-1 (or the pseudogene TRBV3-2) with TRBJ2-7; tentatively, D is TRBD1 (7 bases). V was shortened by 1 base and J by 3 bases, with 16 bases between the two germline ends. CDR3 size: 16 residues. The germline CDR1 and CDR2 sequences are LGHDT and YNNKEL (reference sequence).

The chain couples TRBV15 to TRBJ2-5; perhaps TRBD1 as D (5 bases). Trimming stripped 8 bases from V and 7 bases from J, with 20 bases between. This CDR3 region has 14 residues. The germline V gene has CDR1 LNHNV and CDR2 YYDKDF (reference sequence). The CDR3 loop is CATHSIDSPRTQYF. CDR3 in DNA: TGTGCCACCCACAGCATCGACAGTCCAAGGACCCAGTACTTC.

The chain joins TRBV14 to TRBJ2-5, with 8 bases fitting TRBD2. The CDR3 loop spans 17 amino acids. The germline gives CDR1 SGHDN, CDR2 FVKESK. The J segment lost 2 bases and the V segment lost 6 bases, leaving 14 bases of the junction unmatched. The CDR3: CASSPSAGLAGQETQYF. The CDR3 region has the DNA TGTGCCAGCAGTCCCAGTGCTGGCTTAGCGGGGCAAGAGACCCAGTACTTC.

The CDR3 region has the DNA TGTGCCAGCAGGACTAGCACCGACGAGCAGTACGTC. Translation gives CASRTSTDEQYV. The chain combines TRBV2 with TRBJ2-7, with TRBD2 matching over 7 bases. The CDR3 covers 12 residues. Germline CDR1 and CDR2: SNHLY and FYNNEI. The V segment lost 6 bases and the J segment 5 bases; nucleotides outside the gene matches: 4.

This sequence joins TRBV18 and TRBJ2-7, with TRBD2 identical over 9 bases. The ends lost 6 bases at V and 3 bases at J; junction bases unmatched: 6. Germline V lookup: CDR1 KGHSH, CDR2 LQKENI. The CDR3 sequence is 14 residues long. The CDR3 loop is CASSPETSGYEQYF. CDR3 in DNA: TGTGCCAGCTCCCCCGAGACTAGCGGCTACGAGCAGTACTTC.

The chain carries TRBV21-1 and TRBJ1-3. TRBV21-1 is recorded as a pseudogene. The CDR3 has 13 amino acids. CDR3 amino acids: CASSRSSGNTIYF. The CDR3 DNA reads TGTGCCAGCAGCAGGAGCTCTGGAAACACCATATATTTT.

This clone appeared once. The rearrangement links TRBV27 to TRBJ1-1; D remains ambiguous. V lost 2 bases to trimming and J lost 1 base, with 11 bases between them. CDR1 and CDR2 (germline): MNHEY, SMNVEV (reference sequence). This CDR3 is 15 amino acids long. The CDR3 sequence: CASSLKAGTNTEAFF. The CDR3 coding sequence is TGTGCCAGCAGTTTAAAGGCGGGCACGAACACTGAAGCTTTCTTT.

This clone appeared many times. This chain connects TRBV7-9 to TRBJ2-1; D unresolved. The CDR3 spans 12 residues. Germline assignment: CDR1 SEHNR and CDR2 FQNEAQ (reference sequence). V was pared by 1 base and J by 10 bases, with 8 bases between. The CDR3 is CASSLGTPEQFF. As DNA, the CDR3 is TGTGCCAGCAGCTTAGGTACACCCGAGCAGTTCTTC.

V is TRBV10-1 and J is TRBJ2-3; 8 bases map to TRBD2. The V and J ends lost 5 bases and 4 bases, in that order; junction bases with no gene match: 5. This CDR3 region has 14 residues. Germline assignment: CDR1 WNHNN and CDR2 SYGVQD (reference sequence). The chain's CDR3 is CASSSGLASDTQYF. The CDR3 region has the DNA TGCGCCAGCAGTTCTGGACTAGCATCAGATACGCAGTATTTT.

This chain connects TRBV27 to TRBJ2-2; possibly TRBD2 for D (5 bases). This CDR3 is 12 amino acids long. Trimming took off 8 bases at V and 5 bases at J, with 9 bases between the two ends. Germline V gene data show CDR1 as MNHEY and CDR2 as SMNVEV (reference sequence). The CDR3 DNA reads as TGTGCCAGCTCGAGGGATACCGGGGAGCTGTTTTTT. It is translated as CASSRDTGELFF.